This T cell receptor beta chain was sequenced in a study of blood T cells in healthy people across ages. In its sample, this clonotype was seen a few times. Through a sample-barcoded 5' primer and a J-beta primer mix, a second PCR was run for roughly 7 to 11 cycles. The authors tagged each cDNA molecule using a template-switch adaptor with 12 random nucleotides. TCRdb re-derived calls from the 5' RACE reads in MiXCR, one entry per CDR3 protein. The repertoire holds 1.2 million to 1.5 million distinct CDR3 sequences, with roughly 40% as singletons. The CDR3 length is 16 residues. In germline, CDR1 is KGHDR, CDR2 SFDVKD. The germline V and J ends were trimmed by 8 bases and 9 bases, with 25 bases remaining between them.

This TCR was recovered from a woman aged 18 to 35 in good health. The sequenced sample was blood. The chain employs TRBV24-1 and TRBJ2-1, with TRBD2 as a possible D gene (5 bases). As DNA, the CDR3 is TGTGCCACCACGCACCAGCGGACTGGACCAGTCATTGAGCAGTTCTTC. It translates to CATTHQRTGPVIEQFF.